Listed here are 28 T cell receptor beta chains from one sample, sequenced in a study of cytomegalovirus exposure and HLA in healthy donors. Amplification used 60 Vbeta primers and 13 Jbeta primers. Libraries were prepared by immunoSEQ multiplex PCR; TCRdb keeps only in-frame clonotypes and omits some of them. The table records fewer than 250,000 clones, 79% of them present only once. What was sequenced was PBMCs. The source is a young woman in good health and CMV-seronegative.

The CDR3 spells CASSRRQGGTEAFF. CDR3 nucleotide sequence: TGTGCCAGCAGTAGGAGACAGGGCGGCACTGAAGCTTTCTTT. The rearrangement uses TRBV6-5 and TRBJ1-1; 7 nucleotides agree with TRBD1. CDR1 and CDR2 from the germline V gene are MNHEY and SVGAGI. The CDR3 covers 14 residues. Losses at the gene ends were 5 bases for V and 4 bases for J; bases not matched to a gene: 7.

CDR3 DNA: TGTGCCAGCAGCCAAGTCGGGGCTAGCGGGAGCTACGAGCAGTACTTC. Translated: CASSQVGASGSYEQYF. The V gene is TRBV4-2, the J gene TRBJ2-5, with TRBD2 identical over 10 bases. The assigned J gene may be wrong: the sequence end matches TRBJ2-7 better. This CDR3 region has 16 residues. Germline values: CDR1 LGHNA, CDR2 YNFKEQ.

The count of this clone is one. The chain joins TRBV27 to TRBJ1-5; 8 nucleotides align to TRBD1. Germline-derived CDR1 and CDR2 are MNHEY and SMNVEV (reference sequence). The V segment lost 6 bases and the J segment 0 bases; nucleotides outside the gene matches: 7. The CDR3 consists of 16 residues. This CDR3 reads CASRPGTGYSNQPQHF. CDR3 coding DNA: TGTGCCAGCAGGCCCGGGACAGGCTATAGCAATCAGCCCCAGCATTTT.

The CDR3 loop is CASSQQGQGVREKLFF. CDR3 DNA sequence: TGCGCCAGCAGCCAGCAGGGACAGGGGGTACGGGAAAAACTGTTTTTT. The genes are TRBV4-1 and TRBJ1-4; 11 nucleotides line up with TRBD1. The CDR3 has 16 residues. CDR1 and CDR2 (germline): MGHRA, YSYEKL. After removal of 3 bases from V and 8 bases from J, the junction contained 8 bases not matched to a gene.

The chain is built from TRBV5-4 and TRBJ1-2, with D maybe TRBD1 (5 bases). The CDR3 is 14 amino acids. V was trimmed by 4 bases and J by 5 bases, leaving 15 bases between them. Per the germline V gene, CDR1 is SGHNT and CDR2 is YYREEE (reference sequence). For the CDR3, the DNA is TGTGCCAGCAGCAACTCCAGGGTAGGGTATGGCTACACCTTC. This gives the protein CASSNSRVGYGYTF.

This clone was seen once. V is TRBV4-2 and J is TRBJ2-5; 11 bases match TRBD2. CDR3 length equals 16 residues. From germline, CDR1 is LGHNA and CDR2 YNFKEQ. V lost 0 bases and J lost 4; bases outside the gene matches: 4. CDR3 nucleotides: TGTGCCAGCAGCCAAGACCTAGCGGGGGGCCGAGAGACCCAGTACTTC. Translation: CASSQDLAGGRETQYF.

CDR3 in DNA: TGTGCCAGTAGTAAGGACAGGGAACAGCCCCAGCATTTT. Protein: CASSKDREQPQHF. The genes are TRBV19 and TRBJ1-5; 8 positions agree with TRBD1. V lost 4 bases to trimming and J lost 7 bases; unmatched junction nucleotides: 3. Germline V gene data show CDR1 as LNHDA and CDR2 as SQIVND (reference sequence). There are 13 residues in the CDR3.

The V call is TRBV2, the J call TRBJ1-1; D possibly corresponds to TRBD1 (5 bases). V lost 2 bases and J lost 6, with 10 bases in between. The CDR3 runs to 13 residues. Germline CDR1 is SNHLY and CDR2 is FYNNEI. CDR3 residues: CASSETAGPEAFF. Here the CDR3 DNA reads TGTGCCAGCAGTGAAACGGCAGGGCCTGAAGCTTTCTTT.

This clone was detected once. The rearrangement joins TRBV15 to TRBJ2-5, with TRBD1 matching over 9 bases. There are 16 residues in the CDR3. J lost 5 bases, V lost 3 bases, and 10 bases had no gene match. Germline CDR1 and CDR2: LNHNV and YYDKDF (reference sequence). The CDR3 reads CATSRGTGFGSETQYF. The CDR3 nucleotides read TGTGCCACCAGCAGGGGGACAGGGTTTGGGTCGGAGACCCAGTACTTC.

This chain joins TRBV28 and TRBJ2-3; 7 nucleotides line up with TRBD1. The trim removed 3 bases at V and 0 bases at J, leaving 3 bases unmatched. Germline V gives CDR1 MDHEN, CDR2 SYDVKM. CDR3 size: 15 residues. CDR3 amino acids: CASSFRDSSTDTQYF. The CDR3 coding sequence is TGTGCCAGCAGTTTCCGGGACAGCAGCACAGATACGCAGTATTTT.

The chain couples TRBV29-1 to TRBJ2-3; weak D call: TRBD1 (5 bases). Trimming left V 2 bases short and J 0 bases short, with 12 bases between. Germline CDR1 and CDR2: SQVTM and ANQGSEA. CDR3 length equals 15 residues. This chain's CDR3 is CSVELGQTSTDTQYF. The DNA for the CDR3 is TGCAGCGTTGAACTGGGGCAGACTAGCACAGATACGCAGTATTTT.

This rearrangement joins TRBV29-1 to TRBJ2-2; 7 positions match TRBD2. The junction had 5 bases not matched to a gene; V was cut back by 7 bases and J by 0 bases. The germline CDR1 and CDR2 sequences are SQVTM and ANQGSEA. The CDR3 has 14 residues. CDR3 bases: TGCAGCGGTCTACTAGCGTCGAACACCGGGGAGCTGTTTTTT. Translated: CSGLLASNTGELFF.

The sample holds a few counts of this clone. V is TRBV4-1 and J is TRBJ1-1; 7 nucleotides line up with TRBD1. The CDR3 sequence is 16 residues long. V shed 1 base and J 4 bases; nucleotides not matched to a gene: 9. CDR1 and CDR2 from the germline V gene are MGHRA and YSYEKL. CDR3 DNA: TGCGCCAGCAGCCAAGCCCTCGGCAGGGGGACCACTGAAGCTTTCTTT. Protein sequence: CASSQALGRGTTEAFF.

The J gene is TRBJ2-1, the V gene TRBV4-3; TRBD2 matches at 8 bases. Losses at the gene ends were 1 base for V and 3 bases for J; bases not matched to a gene: 8. Germline V CDR1 and CDR2: LGHNA, YSLEER. The CDR3 has 17 residues. The chain's CDR3 is CASSQGGTRGNYNEQFF. CDR3 nucleotides: TGCGCCAGCAGCCAAGGCGGGACTAGGGGTAACTACAATGAGCAGTTCTTC.

The rearrangement uses TRBV25-1 and TRBJ2-7; weak D call: TRBD1 (6 bases). Germline lookup yields CDR1 MGHDK and CDR2 SYGVNS. The CDR3 loop spans 15 amino acids. Deletions cut 2 bases from V and 0 bases from J, with 11 bases between. CDR3 coding DNA: TGTGCCAGCAGTGAAGTGGGGGCCCGCTCCTACGAGCAGTACTTC. This gives the protein CASSEVGARSYEQYF.

The rearrangement joins TRBV7-9 to TRBJ2-3, with 9 bases matching TRBD2. Germline V gives CDR1 SEHNR, CDR2 FQNEAQ (reference sequence). V dropped 4 bases and J dropped 4; count of bases not matched to a gene: 9. The CDR3 runs 16 residues. The CDR3, as DNA: TGTGCCAGCAGCTCTCTGCGGCGGGGGGGGGCAGATACGCAGTATTTT. Translating it yields CASSSLRRGGADTQYF.

The chain joins TRBV28 to TRBJ1-1; D gene ambiguous. The germline V and J ends were trimmed by 5 bases and 3 bases, with 13 bases remaining between them. CDR3 length equals 14 residues. Germline V gene lookup returns CDR1 MDHEN and CDR2 SYDVKM. The CDR3 region has the DNA TGTGCCAGCAGTCCCGGCGCCGGGGACACTGAAGCTTTCTTT. It translates to CASSPGAGDTEAFF.

V and J are TRBV5-1 and TRBJ1-1; TRBD1 might be the D (5 bases). Germline loops: CDR1 SGHRS, CDR2 YFSETQ. V lost 2 bases to trimming and J lost 2 bases, with 10 bases between them. The CDR3 loop spans 14 amino acids. CDR3 in DNA: TGCGCCAGCAGCTTAGACAGCGTCAACACTGAAGCTTTCTTT. Residues: CASSLDSVNTEAFF.

V gene TRBV7-8 combines with J gene TRBJ1-2, with TRBD1 identical over 7 bases. CDR3 length: 16 residues. J lost 2 bases, V lost 2 bases, and 8 bases had no gene match. Germline-derived CDR1 and CDR2 are SGHVS and FQNEAQ. In DNA, the CDR3 is TGTGCCAGCAGCTTATCCTTCTTGGACAGGAACTATGGCTACACCTTC. Translated, it gives CASSLSFLDRNYGYTF.

The rearrangement joins TRBV7-6 to TRBJ1-3, with D tentatively TRBD1 (6 bases). Per the germline V gene, CDR1 is SGHVS and CDR2 is FNYEAQ. The V gene lost 1 base and the J gene lost 4 bases, with 17 bases spanning the gap. CDR3 size: 17 residues. CDR3 amino acids: CASSLGGRLLLGNTIYF. The CDR3 DNA reads TGTGCCAGCAGCTTAGGGGGGCGCTTGCTCTTGGGAAACACCATATATTTT.

V is TRBV28 and J is TRBJ1-2; 7 bases agree with TRBD1. V gave up 10 bases and J gave up 2 bases; unmatched junction bases: 4. CDR1 is MDHEN, CDR2 SYDVKM, per germline. The CDR3 runs 12 residues. The CDR3 nucleotides read TGTGCCACCGAGGGACAGAACTATGGCTACACCTTC. Translating it yields CATEGQNYGYTF.

The rearrangement joins TRBV4-1 to TRBJ1-2; 7 bases align to TRBD1. The V gene end was trimmed by 3 bases and the J gene end by 6 bases; junction bases not matched to a gene: 7. The germline V gene encodes CDR1 MGHRA and CDR2 YSYEKL. The CDR3 contains 14 residues. The CDR3 DNA follows: TGCGCCAGCAGCCAGATTGACAGGGTCGATGGCTACACCTTC. Translation: CASSQIDRVDGYTF.

The genes are TRBV5-6 and TRBJ2-5, with TRBD1 identical over 8 bases. Near its end, the DNA agrees better with TRBJ2-7, so the J call may be wrong. CDR1 and CDR2 from the germline V gene are SGHDT and YYEEEE. CDR3 length equals 15 residues. The CDR3 region is CASSWGGTGSFEQYF. CDR3 coding DNA: TGTGCCAGCAGCTGGGGTGGGACAGGAAGCTTCGAGCAGTACTTC.

V is TRBV10-3 and J is TRBJ1-6, with TRBD1 matching over 11 bases. V lost 3 bases and J lost 14; bases outside the gene matches: 15. Germline V lookup: CDR1 ENHRY, CDR2 SYGVKD. The length of the CDR3 is 17 residues. The CDR3 reads CAISDYDRDRGVTALHF. In DNA form, the CDR3 reads TGTGCCATCAGTGATTACGACCGGGACAGGGGGGTAACGGCCCTCCACTTT.

The rearrangement uses TRBV18 and TRBJ1-1; tentatively, D is TRBD1 (5 bases). The length of the CDR3 is 14 residues. In germline, CDR1 is KGHSH, CDR2 LQKENI. Trimming pared 3 bases from V and 3 bases from J, leaving 11 bases between. CDR3 amino acids: CASSPDAGDTEAFF. DNA of the CDR3: TGTGCCAGCTCACCCGACGCGGGGGACACTGAAGCTTTCTTT.

This chain links TRBV27 with TRBJ1-1, with D tentatively TRBD1 (6 bases). The CDR3 is 13 residues long. V was pared by 2 bases and J by 3 bases, with 7 bases between. Germline CDR1 is MNHEY and CDR2 is SMNVEV (reference sequence). CDR3 residues: CASSLTGYTEAFF. The CDR3, as DNA: TGTGCCAGCAGTTTAACAGGGTACACTGAAGCTTTCTTT.

This clone was counted a single time. The genes are TRBV5-1 and TRBJ2-7; TRBD2 matches 8 bases. The CDR3 totals 14 residues. Germline V gene lookup returns CDR1 SGHRS and CDR2 YFSETQ. V dropped 0 bases and J dropped 7; count of bases not matched to a gene: 6. In DNA, the CDR3 is TGCGCCAGCAGCTTGGAAGCGGGAGTGGCGGAGCAGTACTTC. This sequence encodes CASSLEAGVAEQYF.

This rearrangement joins TRBV11-2 to TRBJ2-3, with 7 bases matching TRBD2. The V and J ends lost 4 bases and 3 bases, in that order; junction bases with no gene match: 7. The V gene's germline CDR1 is SGHAT and CDR2 FQNNGV. This CDR3 has 15 residues. CDR3 nucleotides: TGTGCCAGCAGCTGGGGGGACGGGAGGACAGATACGCAGTATTTT. Translating it yields CASSWGDGRTDTQYF.